This entry features one T cell receptor (beta chain) sequence. The data derive from a study of blood T cell repertoires in COVID-19. Study context: COVID-19 samples, acute and convalescent, were from the United States, Italy and Spain. Sources were T cells, B-cell-depleted T cells, or PBMCs; the material itself was cDNA or gDNA.

With 6 bases clipped from V and 6 bases from J, the junction kept 10 bases outside the gene matches. The V gene's germline CDR1 is MNHEY and CDR2 SMNVEV (reference sequence). This CDR3 has 15 residues. As handled by the study authors: Counts of nucleated cells, estimated from reference gene primer amplification, were obtained. Profiled with immunoSEQ multiplex PCR; TCRdb holds only in-frame clones, not every one. The V and J calls and clone size come from that table; D and trimming were worked out from the DNA. The data show roughly 250,000 clones, around 90% seen once. This receptor was taken from a man between 60 and 75 years old who had recovered from COVID-19. The specimen sequenced was peripheral blood. The chain has TRBV27 and TRBJ2-4; 8 nucleotides align to TRBD1. CDR3 region: CASRSPGQGRNIQYF. CDR3 DNA: TGTGCCAGCAGGAGCCCCGGACAGGGTCGAAACATTCAGTACTTC.